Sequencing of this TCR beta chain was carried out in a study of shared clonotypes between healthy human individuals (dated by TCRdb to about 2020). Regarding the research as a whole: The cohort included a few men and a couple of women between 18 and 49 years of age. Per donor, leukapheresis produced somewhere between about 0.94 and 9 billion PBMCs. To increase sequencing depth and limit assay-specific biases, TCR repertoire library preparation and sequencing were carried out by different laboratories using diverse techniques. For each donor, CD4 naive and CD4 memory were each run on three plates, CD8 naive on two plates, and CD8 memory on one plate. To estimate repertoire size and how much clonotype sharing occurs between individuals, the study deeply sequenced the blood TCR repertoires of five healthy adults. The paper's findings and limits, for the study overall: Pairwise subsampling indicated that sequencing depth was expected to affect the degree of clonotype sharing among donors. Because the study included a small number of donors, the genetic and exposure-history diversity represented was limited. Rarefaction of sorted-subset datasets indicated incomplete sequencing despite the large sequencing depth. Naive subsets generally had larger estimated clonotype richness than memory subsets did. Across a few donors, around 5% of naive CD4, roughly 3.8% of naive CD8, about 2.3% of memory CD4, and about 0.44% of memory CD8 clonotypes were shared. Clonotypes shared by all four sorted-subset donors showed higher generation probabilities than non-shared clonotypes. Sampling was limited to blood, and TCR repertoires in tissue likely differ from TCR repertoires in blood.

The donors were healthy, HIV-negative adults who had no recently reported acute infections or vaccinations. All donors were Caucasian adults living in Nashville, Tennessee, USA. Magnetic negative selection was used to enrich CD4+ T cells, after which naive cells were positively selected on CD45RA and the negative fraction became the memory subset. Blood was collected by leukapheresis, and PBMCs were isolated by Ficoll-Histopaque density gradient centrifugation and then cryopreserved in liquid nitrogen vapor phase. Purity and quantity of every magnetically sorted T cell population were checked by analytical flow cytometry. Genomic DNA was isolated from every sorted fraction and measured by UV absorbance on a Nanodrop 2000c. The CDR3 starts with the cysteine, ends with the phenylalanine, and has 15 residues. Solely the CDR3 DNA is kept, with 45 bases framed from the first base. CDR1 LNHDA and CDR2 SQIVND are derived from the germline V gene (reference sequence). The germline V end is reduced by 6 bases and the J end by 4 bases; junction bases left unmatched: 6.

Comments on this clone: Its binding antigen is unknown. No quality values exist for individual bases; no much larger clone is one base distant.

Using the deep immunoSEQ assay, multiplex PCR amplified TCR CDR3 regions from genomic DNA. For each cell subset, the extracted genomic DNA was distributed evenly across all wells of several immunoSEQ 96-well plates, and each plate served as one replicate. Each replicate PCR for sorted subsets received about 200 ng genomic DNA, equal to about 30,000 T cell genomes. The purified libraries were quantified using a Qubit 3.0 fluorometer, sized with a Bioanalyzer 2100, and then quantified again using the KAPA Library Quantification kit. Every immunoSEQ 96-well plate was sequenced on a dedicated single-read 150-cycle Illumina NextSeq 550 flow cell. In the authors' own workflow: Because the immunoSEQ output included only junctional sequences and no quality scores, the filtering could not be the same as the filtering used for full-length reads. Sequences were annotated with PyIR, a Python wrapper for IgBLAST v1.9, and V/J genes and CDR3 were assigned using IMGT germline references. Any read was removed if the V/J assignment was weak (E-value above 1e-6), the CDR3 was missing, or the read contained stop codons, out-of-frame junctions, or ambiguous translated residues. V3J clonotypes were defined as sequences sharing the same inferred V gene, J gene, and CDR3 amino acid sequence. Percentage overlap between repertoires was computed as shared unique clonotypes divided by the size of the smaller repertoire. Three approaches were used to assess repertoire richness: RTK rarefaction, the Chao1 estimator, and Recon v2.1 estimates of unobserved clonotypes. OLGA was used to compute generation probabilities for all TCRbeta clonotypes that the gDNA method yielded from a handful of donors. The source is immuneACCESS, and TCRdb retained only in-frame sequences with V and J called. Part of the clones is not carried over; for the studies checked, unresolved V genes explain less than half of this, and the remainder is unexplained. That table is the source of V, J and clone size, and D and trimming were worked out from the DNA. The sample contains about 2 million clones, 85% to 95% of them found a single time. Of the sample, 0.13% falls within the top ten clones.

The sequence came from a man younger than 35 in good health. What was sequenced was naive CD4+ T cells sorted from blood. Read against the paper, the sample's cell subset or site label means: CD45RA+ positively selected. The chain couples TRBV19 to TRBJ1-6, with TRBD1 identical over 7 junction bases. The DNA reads TGTGCCAGTAGCGTCGGGACAGTATATAATTCACCCCTCCACTTT. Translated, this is CASSVGTVYNSPLHF. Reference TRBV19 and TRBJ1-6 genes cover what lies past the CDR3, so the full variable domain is DGGITQSPKYLFRKEGQNVTLSCEQNLNHDAMYWYRQDPGQGLRLIYYSQIVNDFQKGDIAEGYSVSREKKESFPLTVTSAQKNPTAFYLCASSVGTVYNSPLHFGNGTRLTVT.